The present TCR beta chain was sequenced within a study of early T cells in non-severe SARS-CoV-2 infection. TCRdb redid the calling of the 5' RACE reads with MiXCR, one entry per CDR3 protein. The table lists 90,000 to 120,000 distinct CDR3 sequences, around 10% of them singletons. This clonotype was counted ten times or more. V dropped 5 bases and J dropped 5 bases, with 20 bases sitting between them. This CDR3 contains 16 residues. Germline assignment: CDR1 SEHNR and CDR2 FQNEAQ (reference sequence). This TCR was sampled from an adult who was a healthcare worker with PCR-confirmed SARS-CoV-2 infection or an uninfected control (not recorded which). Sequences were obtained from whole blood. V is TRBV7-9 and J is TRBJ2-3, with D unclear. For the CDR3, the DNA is TGTGCCAGCAGCGGAAGGTCGGGCCAGACGGAAGATACGCAGTATTTT. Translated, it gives CASSGRSGQTEDTQYF. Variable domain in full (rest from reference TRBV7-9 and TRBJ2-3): DTGVSQNPRHKITKRGQNVTFRCDPISEHNRLYWYRQTLGQGPEFLTYFQNEAQLEKSRLLSDRFSAERPKGSFSTLEIQRTEQGDSAMYLCASSGRSGQTEDTQYFGPGTRLTVL.